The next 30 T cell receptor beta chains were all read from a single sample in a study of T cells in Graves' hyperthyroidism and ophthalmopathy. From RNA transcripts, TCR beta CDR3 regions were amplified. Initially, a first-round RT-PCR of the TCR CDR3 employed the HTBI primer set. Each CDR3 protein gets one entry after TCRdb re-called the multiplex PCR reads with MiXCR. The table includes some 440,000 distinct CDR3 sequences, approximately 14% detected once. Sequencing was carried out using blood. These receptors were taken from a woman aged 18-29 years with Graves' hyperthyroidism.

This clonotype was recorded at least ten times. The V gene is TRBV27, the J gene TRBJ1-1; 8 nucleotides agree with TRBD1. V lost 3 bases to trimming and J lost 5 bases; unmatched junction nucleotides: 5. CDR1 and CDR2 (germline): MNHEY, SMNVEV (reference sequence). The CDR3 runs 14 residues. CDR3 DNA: TGTGCCAGCAGTTTCGACAGGGGAAGAACTGAAGCTTTCTTT. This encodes CASSFDRGRTEAFF.

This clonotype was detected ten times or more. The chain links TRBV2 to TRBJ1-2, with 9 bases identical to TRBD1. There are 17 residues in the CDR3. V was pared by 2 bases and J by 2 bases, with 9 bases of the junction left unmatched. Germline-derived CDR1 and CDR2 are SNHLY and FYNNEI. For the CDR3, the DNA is TGTGCCAGCAGTGAATATTTACAGGGGGCAAAGAACTATGGCTACACCTTC. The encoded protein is CASSEYLQGAKNYGYTF.

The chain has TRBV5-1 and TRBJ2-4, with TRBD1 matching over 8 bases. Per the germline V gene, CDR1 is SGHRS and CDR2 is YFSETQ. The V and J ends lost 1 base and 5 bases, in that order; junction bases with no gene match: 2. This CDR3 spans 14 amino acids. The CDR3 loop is CASSLIQGENIQYF. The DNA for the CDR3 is TGCGCCAGCAGCTTGATACAGGGGGAAAACATTCAGTACTTC.

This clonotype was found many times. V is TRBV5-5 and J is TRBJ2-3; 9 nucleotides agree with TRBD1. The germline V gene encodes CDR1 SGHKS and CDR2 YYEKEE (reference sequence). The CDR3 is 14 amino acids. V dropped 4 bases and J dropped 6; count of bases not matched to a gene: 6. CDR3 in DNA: TGTGCCAGCAGCGCTGACAGGGGGGTCGATACGCAGTATTTT. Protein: CASSADRGVDTQYF.

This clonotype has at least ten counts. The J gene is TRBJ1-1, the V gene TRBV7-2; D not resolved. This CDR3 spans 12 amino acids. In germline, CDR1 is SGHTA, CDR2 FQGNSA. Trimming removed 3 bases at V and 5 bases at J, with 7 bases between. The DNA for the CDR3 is TGTGCCAGCAGCTTTAGCAGGACTGAAGCTTTCTTT. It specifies CASSFSRTEAFF.

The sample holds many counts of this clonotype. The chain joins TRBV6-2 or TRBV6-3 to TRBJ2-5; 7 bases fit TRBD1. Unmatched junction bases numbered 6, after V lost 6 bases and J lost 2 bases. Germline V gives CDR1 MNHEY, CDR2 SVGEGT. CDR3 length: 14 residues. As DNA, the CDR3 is TGTGCCAGCAGCGAGGGACAGCCACAAGAGACCCAGTACTTC. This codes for CASSEGQPQETQYF.

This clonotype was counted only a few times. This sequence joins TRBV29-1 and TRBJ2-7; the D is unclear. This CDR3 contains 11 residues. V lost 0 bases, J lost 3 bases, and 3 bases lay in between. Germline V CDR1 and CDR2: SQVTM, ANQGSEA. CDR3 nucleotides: TGCAGCGTTGAAGAGTTCTACGAGCAGTACTTC. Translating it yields CSVEEFYEQYF.

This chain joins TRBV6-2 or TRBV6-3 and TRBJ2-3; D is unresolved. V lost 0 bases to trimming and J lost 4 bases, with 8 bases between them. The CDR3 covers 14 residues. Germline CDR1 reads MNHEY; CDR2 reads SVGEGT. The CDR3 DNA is TGTGCCAGCAGTTACTCAGCTACAGCAGATACGCAGTATTTT. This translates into CASSYSATADTQYF.

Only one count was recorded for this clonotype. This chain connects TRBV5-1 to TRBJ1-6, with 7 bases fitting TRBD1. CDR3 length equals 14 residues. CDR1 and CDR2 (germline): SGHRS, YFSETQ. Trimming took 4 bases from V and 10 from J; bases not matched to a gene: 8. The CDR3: CASSTGGGESPLHF. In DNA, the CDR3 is TGCGCCAGCAGCACGGGAGGGGGCGAATCACCCCTCCACTTT.

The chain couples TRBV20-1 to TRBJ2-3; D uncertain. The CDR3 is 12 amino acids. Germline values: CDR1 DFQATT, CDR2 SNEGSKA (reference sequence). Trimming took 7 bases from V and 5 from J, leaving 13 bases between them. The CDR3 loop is CSVARLEDTQYF. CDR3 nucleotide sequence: TGCAGTGTCGCCCGGCTAGAAGATACGCAGTATTTT.

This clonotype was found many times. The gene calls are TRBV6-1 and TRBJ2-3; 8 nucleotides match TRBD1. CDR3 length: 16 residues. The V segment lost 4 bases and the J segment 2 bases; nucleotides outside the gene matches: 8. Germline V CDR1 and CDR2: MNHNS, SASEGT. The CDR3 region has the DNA TGTGCCAGCAGTGCCCGGGACAGGCTGTACACAGATACGCAGTATTTT. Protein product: CASSARDRLYTDTQYF.

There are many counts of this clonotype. The CDR3 region has the DNA TGCGCCAGCAGCTTGAGAGCCTCCAATGAGCAGTTCTTC. It yields the protein CASSLRASNEQFF. The genes are TRBV5-1 and TRBJ2-1, with unresolved D. The V and J ends lost 1 base and 6 bases respectively, with 8 bases between them. Germline V gene data show CDR1 as SGHRS and CDR2 as YFSETQ. The CDR3 runs 13 residues.

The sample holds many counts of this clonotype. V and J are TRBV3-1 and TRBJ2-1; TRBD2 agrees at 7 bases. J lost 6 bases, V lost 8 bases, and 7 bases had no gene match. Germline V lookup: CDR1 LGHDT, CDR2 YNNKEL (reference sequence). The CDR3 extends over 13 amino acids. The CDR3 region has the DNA TGTGCCAGCGGACGACTAGCACTCAATGAGCAGTTCTTC. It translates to CASGRLALNEQFF.

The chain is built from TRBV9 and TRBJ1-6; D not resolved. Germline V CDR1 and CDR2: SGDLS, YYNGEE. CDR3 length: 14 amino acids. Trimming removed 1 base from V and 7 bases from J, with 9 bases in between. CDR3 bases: TGTGCCAGCAGCGTAAGGCAGAACAATTCACCCCTCCACTTT. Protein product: CASSVRQNNSPLHF.

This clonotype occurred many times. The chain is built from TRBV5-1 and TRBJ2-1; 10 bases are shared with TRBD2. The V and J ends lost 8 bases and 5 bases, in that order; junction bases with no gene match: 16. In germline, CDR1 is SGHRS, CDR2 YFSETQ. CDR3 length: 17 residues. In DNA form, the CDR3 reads TGCGCCAGTCACCTGACCCCTTGGACTAGCGGTGACAATGAGCAGTTCTTC. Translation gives CASHLTPWTSGDNEQFF.

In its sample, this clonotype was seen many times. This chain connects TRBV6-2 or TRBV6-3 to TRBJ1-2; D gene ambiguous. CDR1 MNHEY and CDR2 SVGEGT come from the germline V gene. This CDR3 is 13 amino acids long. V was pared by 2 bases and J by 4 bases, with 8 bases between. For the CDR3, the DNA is TGTGCCAGCAGTTACGCCCAGTTCTATGGCTACACCTTC. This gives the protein CASSYAQFYGYTF.

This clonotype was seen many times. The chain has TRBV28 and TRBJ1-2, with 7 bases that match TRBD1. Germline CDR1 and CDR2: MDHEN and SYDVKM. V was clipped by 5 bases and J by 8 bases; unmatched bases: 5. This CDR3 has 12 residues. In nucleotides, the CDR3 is TGTGCCAGCAGTCAGACAGGGAGAGGCTACACCTTC. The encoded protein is CASSQTGRGYTF.

The CDR3: CASSDWDRGPYEQYF. CDR3 in DNA: TGTGCCAGCAGTGACTGGGACAGGGGGCCGTACGAGCAGTACTTC. The chain recombines TRBV6-1 with TRBJ2-7; 12 bases agree with TRBD1. CDR1 is MNHNS and CDR2 is SASEGT in the germline V gene. The V gene end was trimmed by 3 bases and the J gene end by 4 bases; junction bases not matched to a gene: 4. This CDR3 has 15 amino acids.

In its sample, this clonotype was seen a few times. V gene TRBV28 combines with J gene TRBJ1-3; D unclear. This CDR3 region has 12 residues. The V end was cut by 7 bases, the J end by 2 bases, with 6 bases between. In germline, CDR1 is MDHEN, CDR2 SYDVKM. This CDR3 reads CASTGTGNTIYF. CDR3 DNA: TGTGCCAGCACCGGCACTGGAAACACCATATATTTT.

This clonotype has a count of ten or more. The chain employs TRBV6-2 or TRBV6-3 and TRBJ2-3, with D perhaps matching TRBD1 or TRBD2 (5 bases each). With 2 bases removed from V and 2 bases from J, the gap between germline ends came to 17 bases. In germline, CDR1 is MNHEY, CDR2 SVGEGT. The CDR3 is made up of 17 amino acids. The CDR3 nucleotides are TGTGCCAGCAGTTACGGTCGTGGACCGGGACCCACAGATACGCAGTATTTT. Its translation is CASSYGRGPGPTDTQYF.

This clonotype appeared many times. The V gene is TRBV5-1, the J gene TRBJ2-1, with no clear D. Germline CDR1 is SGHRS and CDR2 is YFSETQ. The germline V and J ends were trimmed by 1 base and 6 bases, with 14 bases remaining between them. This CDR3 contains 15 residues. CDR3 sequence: CASSLSTGGTNEQFF. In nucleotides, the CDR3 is TGCGCCAGCAGCTTGTCCACGGGCGGTACCAATGAGCAGTTCTTC.

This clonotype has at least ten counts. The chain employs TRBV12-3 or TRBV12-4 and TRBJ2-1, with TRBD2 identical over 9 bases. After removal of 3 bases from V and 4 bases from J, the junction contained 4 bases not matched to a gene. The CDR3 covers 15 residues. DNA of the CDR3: TGTGCCAGCAGTTTTGAGCGGGGGGTTTACAATGAGCAGTTCTTC. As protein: CASSFERGVYNEQFF.

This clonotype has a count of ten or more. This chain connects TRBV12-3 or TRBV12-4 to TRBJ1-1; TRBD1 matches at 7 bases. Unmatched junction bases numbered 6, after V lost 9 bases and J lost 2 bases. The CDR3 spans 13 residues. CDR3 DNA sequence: TGTGCCAGGGGAGACAGGGTTAACACTGAAGCTTTCTTT. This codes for CARGDRVNTEAFF.

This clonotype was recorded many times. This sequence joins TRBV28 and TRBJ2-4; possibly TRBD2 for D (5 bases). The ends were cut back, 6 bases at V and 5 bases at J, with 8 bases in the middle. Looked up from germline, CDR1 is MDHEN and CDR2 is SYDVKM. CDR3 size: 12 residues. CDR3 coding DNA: TGTGCCAGCAGAACACTAGAAAACATTCAGTACTTC. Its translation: CASRTLENIQYF.

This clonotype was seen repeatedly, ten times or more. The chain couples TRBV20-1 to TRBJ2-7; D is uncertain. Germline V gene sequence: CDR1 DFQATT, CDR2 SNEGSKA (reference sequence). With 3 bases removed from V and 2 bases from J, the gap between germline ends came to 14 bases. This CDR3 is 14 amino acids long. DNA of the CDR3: TGCAGTGCTAGCCCGGCACCTAGTACCTACGAGCAGTACTTC. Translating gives CSASPAPSTYEQYF.

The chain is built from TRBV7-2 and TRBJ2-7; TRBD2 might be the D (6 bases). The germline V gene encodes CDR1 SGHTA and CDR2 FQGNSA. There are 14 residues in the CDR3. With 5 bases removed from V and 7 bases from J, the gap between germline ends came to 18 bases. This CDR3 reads CASSPGLFNNEQYF. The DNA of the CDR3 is TGTGCCAGCAGCCCGGGACTTTTCAACAATGAGCAGTACTTC.

CDR3 sequence (DNA): TGTGCCAGCAGGACCGGGACTAGCGGGAGGGCCACAGATACGCAGTATTTT. The encoded protein is CASRTGTSGRATDTQYF. The chain employs TRBV5-4 and TRBJ2-3; the match to TRBD2 covers 16 bases. J lost 2 bases, V lost 5 bases, and 5 bases had no gene match. The CDR3 has 17 residues. Germline V gene data show CDR1 as SGHNT and CDR2 as YYREEE (reference sequence).

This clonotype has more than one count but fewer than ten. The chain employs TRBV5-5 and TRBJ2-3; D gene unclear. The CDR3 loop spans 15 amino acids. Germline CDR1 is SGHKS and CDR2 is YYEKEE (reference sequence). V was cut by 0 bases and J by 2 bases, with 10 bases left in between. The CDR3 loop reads CASSLEARDTDTQYF. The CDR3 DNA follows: TGTGCCAGCAGCTTGGAGGCTCGTGACACAGATACGCAGTATTTT.

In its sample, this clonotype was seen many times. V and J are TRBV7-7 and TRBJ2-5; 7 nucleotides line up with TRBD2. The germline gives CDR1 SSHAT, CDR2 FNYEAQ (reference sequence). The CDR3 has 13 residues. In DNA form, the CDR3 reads TGTGCGCGGGCGCGGGAGAAGAAAAAGACCCAGTACTTC. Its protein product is CARAREKKKTQYF.

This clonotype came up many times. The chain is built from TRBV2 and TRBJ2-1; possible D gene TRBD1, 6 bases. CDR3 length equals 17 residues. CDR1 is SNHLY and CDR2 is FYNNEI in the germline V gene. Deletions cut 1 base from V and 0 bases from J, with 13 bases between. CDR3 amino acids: CASSEVRGQSSYNEQFF. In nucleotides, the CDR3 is TGTGCCAGCAGTGAAGTCAGAGGACAGAGCTCCTACAATGAGCAGTTCTTC.